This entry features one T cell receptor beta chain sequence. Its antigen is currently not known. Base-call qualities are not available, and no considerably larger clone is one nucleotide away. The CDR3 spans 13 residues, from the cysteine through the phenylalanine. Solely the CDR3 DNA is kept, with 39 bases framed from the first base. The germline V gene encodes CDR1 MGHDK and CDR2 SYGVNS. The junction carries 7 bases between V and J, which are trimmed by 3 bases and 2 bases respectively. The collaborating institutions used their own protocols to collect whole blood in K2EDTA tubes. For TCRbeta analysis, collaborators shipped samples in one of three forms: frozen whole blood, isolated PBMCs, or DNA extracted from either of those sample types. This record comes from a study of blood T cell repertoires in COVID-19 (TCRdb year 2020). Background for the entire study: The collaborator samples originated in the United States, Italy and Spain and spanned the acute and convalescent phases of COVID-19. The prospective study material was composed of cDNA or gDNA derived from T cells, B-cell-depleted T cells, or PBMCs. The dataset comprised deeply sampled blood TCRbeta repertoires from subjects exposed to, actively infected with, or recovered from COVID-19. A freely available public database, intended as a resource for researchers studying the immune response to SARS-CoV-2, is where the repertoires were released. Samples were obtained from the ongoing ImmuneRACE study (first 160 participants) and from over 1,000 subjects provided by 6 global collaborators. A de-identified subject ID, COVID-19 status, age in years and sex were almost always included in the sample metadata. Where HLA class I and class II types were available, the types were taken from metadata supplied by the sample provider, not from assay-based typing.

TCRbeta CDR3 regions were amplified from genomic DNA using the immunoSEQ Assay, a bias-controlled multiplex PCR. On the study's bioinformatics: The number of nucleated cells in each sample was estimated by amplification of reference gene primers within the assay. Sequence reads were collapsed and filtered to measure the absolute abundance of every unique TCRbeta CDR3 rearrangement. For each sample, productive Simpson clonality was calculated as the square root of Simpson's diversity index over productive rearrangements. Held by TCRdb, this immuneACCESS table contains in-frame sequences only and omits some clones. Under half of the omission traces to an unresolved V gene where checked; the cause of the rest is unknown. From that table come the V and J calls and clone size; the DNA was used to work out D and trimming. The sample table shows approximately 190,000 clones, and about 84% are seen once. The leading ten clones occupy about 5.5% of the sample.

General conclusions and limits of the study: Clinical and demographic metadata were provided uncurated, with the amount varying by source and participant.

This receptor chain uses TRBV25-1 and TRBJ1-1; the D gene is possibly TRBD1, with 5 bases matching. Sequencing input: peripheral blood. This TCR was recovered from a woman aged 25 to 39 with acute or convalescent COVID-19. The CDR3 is CASSETVNTEAFF. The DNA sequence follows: TGTGCCAGCAGTGAGACAGTTAACACTGAAGCTTTCTTT.